These 4 T cell receptor beta chains were sequenced from one sample in a study of CD8 T cells in Susac syndrome. Random hexamers primed reverse transcription of about 0.5 to 1 ug RNA. TCRdb ran MiXCR on the immunoSEQ multiplex PCR reads and lists one entry per CDR3 protein. The sample gives around 150,000 distinct CDR3 sequences, almost 96% of which show up once; 0.084% is in the top ten. Input material: CD4+ T cells from PBMCs. These receptors all stem from a human donor with Susac syndrome.

A note on this clonotype: One end of the junction varies from germline; a read error may be responsible. The chain has TRBV2 and TRBJ2-7; 11 nucleotides line up with TRBD2. This CDR3 has 14 amino acids. Germline CDR1 is SNHLY and CDR2 is FYNNEI. CDR3 sequence reads: CASSGLAGSSEQYF. Written as DNA, the CDR3 is TGTGCCAGCAGTGGACTAGCGGGATCCTCCGAGCAGTACTTC. The entire variable domain, with the rest obtained from reference TRBV2 and TRBJ2-7, is as follows: EPEVTQTPSHQVTQMGQEVILRCVPISNHLYFYWYRQILGQKVEFLVSFYNNEISEKSEIFDDQFSVERPDGSNFTLKIRSTKLEDSAMYFCASSGLAGSSEQYFGPGTRLTVT.

This sequence joins TRBV3-1 and TRBJ1-1; 7 bases align to TRBD1. Losses at the gene ends were 5 bases for V and 3 bases for J; bases not matched to a gene: 6. Germline CDR1 reads LGHDT; CDR2 reads YNNKEL (reference sequence). The CDR3 runs 14 residues. This chain's CDR3 is CASSSYDRDTEAFF. The CDR3 nucleotides are TGTGCCAGCAGCTCCTACGACAGGGACACTGAAGCTTTCTTT.

This clonotype appeared once. The chain links TRBV7-8 to TRBJ1-6; no firm D call. The CDR3 has 13 amino acids. V was shortened by 0 bases and J by 10 bases, with 7 bases between the two germline ends. CDR1 SGHVS and CDR2 FQNEAQ come from the germline V gene. CDR3 loop: CASSLAPGSPLHF. The DNA for the CDR3 is TGTGCCAGCAGCTTAGCGCCGGGATCACCCCTCCACTTT.

V is TRBV12-3 or TRBV12-4 and J is TRBJ2-7; perhaps TRBD1 as D (5 bases). Trimming took off 4 bases at V and 2 bases at J, with 9 bases between the two ends. This CDR3 is 13 amino acids long. The DNA of the CDR3 is TGTGCCAGCAGTTCCGACAGTGCCTACGAGCAGTACTTC. Amino acid sequence: CASSSDSAYEQYF.